This T cell receptor (beta chain) was captured in a study of T-cell reconstitution after alpha-beta-depleted transplantation in children. Construction of the TCRbeta library involved unique molecular identifiers. TCRdb independently ran MiXCR on the PCR reads; one entry per CDR3 protein. The sample consists of about 300,000 distinct CDR3 sequences, approximately 7.3% of them appearing once. This clonotype was seen many times. Its antigen is not identified. Whole-study results and caveats: It was reported that alpha-beta T cells came from several hundred expanded graft clones (about two months after transplant). Newly made T cells mostly supplied T-cell counts and diversity one year after transplant. Some patients showed high day-60 TCRbeta diversity, which derived from surviving recipient T cells and thymic progenitors.

Germline trimming cut 0 bases from V and 7 bases from J; bases unmatched to any gene: 12. Germline V gives CDR1 MNHEY, CDR2 SVGAGI. This CDR3 is built from 18 residues. The sequence was obtained from a female patient under 10 years old who had a stem cell transplant for Fanconi anemia, so the T cells may come from the graft donor. The chain is built from TRBV6-5 and TRBJ2-1, with TRBD2 matching over 10 bases. The sample was peripheral blood, taken 360 days after TCRalphabeta/CD19-depleted stem cell transplant. CDR3 sequence reads: CASSYSGEGLASGNEQFF. CDR3 nucleotide sequence: TGTGCCAGCAGTTACTCGGGCGAGGGACTAGCGTCGGGGAATGAGCAGTTCTTC.